The present T cell receptor beta chain was sequenced within a study of cytomegalovirus exposure and HLA in healthy donors (dated by TCRdb to about 2017). General notes on the study: A later analysis indicated that the 95 to 150 validation repertoires were generated on the platform also employed for the approximately 690 repertoires of the first cohort. To predict cytomegalovirus infection status, the study combined high-throughput TCR immunosequencing, statistical association of individual TCRs with disease status, and machine learning. A separate validation cohort of roughly 130 different subjects was used in addition to the 666-subject first cohort. The study was designed to test whether signatures of past pathogen exposure could be identified by cataloging public T cell receptors. Results and caveats for the whole study, not just this receptor: Cytomegalovirus status was reported to be diagnosed by the classifier with high specificity and sensitivity in both the original and validation cohorts. It was suggested by the authors that the approach could potentially be generalized to other disease states and immunological phenotypes. In the study, approximately 160 TCR beta chains were listed as associated with cytomegalovirus. Of the cluster scores, approximately 95% were above 0 in a later analysis, which found that TCRs clustered in the first cohort also tended to co-occur in the 90 to 150 validation repertoires. A few of the identified cytomegalovirus-associated TCR beta chains were confirmed in vitro to be specific for cytomegalovirus antigens. The validation cohort had no HLA typing available for a later analysis, so co-occurrence within that cohort was assessed over all 130 or so repertoires. While some public TCRs were present in many individuals, most TCR sequences turned up only very rarely across donors.

In the germline V gene (reference sequence), CDR1 corresponds to LNHNV and CDR2 to YYDKDF. V lost 6 bases and J lost 1 base; the stretch between them is 9 bases long. The CDR3 starts with the cysteine, ends with the phenylalanine, and has 13 residues. Kept here is only the CDR3 DNA, which spans 39 bases and is read in frame from base 1. The library was produced with the immunoSEQ multiplex PCR assay. On the authors' methods: A statistical classification framework was developed to diagnose cytomegalovirus status using the catalog of TCR beta chain sequences. Here the immuneACCESS table is served through TCRdb, limited to in-frame sequences with V and J called. Missing clones are a known gap in these copies; in checked studies unresolved V genes cover under half, and the rest lacks a known reason. The V and J calls and clone size come from that table; D and trimming were worked out from the DNA. This sample gives fewer than 300,000 clones in total; more than 75% of them show up just once. The ten largest clones add up to about 0.85% of the sample.

Separate from the roughly 650-subject first cohort, the validation cohort of roughly 110 subjects was the group to which the donors belonged. This clone was counted once. Its antigen is unknown. Per-nucleotide qualities are absent, and no much larger clonotype sits a single base away. The sequenced sample was PBMCs. The chain joins TRBV15 to TRBJ2-5, with the D segment identity uncertain. This clonotype was sampled from a woman younger than 30 in good health and CMV-seronegative. The CDR3 here reads CATRPQAQETQYF. The DNA reads as follows: TGTGCCACCAGACCTCAAGCCCAAGAGACCCAGTACTTC.